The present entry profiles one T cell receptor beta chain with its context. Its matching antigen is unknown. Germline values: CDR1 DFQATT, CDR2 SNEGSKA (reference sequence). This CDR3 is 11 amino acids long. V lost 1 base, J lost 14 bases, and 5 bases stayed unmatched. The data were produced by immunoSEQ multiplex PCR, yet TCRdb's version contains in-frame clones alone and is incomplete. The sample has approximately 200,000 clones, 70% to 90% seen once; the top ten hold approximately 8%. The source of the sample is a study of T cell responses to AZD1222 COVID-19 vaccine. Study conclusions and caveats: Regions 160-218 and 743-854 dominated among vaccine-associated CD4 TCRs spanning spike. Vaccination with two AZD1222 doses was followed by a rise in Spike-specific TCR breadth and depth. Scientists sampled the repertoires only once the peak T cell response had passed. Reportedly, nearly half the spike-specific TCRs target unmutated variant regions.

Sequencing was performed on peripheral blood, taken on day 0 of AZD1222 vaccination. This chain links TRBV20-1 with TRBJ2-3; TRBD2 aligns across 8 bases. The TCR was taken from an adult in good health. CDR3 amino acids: CSARVGTSWYF. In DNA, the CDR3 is TGCAGTGCTAGAGTGGGGACTAGTTGGTATTTT.